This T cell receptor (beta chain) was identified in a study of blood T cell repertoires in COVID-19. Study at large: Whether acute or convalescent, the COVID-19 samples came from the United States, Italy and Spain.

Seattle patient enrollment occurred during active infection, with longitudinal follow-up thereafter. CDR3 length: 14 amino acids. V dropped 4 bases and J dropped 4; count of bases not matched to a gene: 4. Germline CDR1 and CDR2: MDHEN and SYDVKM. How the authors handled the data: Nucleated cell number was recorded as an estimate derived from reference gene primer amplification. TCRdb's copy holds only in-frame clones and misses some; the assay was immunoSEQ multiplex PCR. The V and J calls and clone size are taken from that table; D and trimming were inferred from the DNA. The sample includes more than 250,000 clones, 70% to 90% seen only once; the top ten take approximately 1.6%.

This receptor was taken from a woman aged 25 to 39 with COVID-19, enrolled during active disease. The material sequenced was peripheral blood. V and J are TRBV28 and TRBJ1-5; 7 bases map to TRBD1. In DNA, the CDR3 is TGTGCCAGCAGTTGGGACAGCCCAAATCAGCCCCAGCATTTT. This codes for CASSWDSPNQPQHF. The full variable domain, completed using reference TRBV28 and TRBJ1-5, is DVKVTQSSRYLVKRTGEKVFLECVQDMDHENMFWYRQDPGLGLRLIYFSYDVKMKEKGDIPEGYSVSREKKERFSLILESASTNQTSMYLCASSWDSPNQPQHFGDGTRLSIL.